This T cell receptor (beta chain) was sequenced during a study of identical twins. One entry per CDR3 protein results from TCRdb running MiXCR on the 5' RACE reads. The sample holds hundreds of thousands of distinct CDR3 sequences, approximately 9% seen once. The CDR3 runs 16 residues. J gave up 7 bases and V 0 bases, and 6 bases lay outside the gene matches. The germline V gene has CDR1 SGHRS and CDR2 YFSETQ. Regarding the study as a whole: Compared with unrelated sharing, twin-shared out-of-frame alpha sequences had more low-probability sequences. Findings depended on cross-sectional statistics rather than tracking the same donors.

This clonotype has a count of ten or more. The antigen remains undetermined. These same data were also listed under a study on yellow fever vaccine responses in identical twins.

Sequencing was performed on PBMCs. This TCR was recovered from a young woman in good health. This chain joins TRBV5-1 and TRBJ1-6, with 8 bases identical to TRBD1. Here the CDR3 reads CASSLGQGRNNSPLHF. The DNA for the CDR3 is TGCGCCAGCAGCTTGGGACAGGGGAGAAACAATTCACCCCTCCACTTT.